This TCR beta chain came from a study of monozygotic twins with inflammatory bowel disease. The input for each TCR library was approximately 4,000 ng of total RNA. In eight separate reactions per sample, cDNA was generated. TCRdb derives one entry per CDR3 protein from the 5' RACE reads, leaving out DNA. The sample table sets out about 450,000 distinct CDR3 sequences. Per the germline V gene, CDR1 is SNHLY and CDR2 is FYNNEI. CDR3 size: 15 residues. V gene TRBV2 combines with J gene TRBJ1-5; TCRdb outputs TRBD1, but without DNA this stays unchecked. Material: blood. The receptor was isolated from a human donor with ulcerative colitis or Crohn's disease, or a healthy co-twin of an affected twin (not recorded which). The CDR3 reads CASRQTPGGVQPQHF.